Here is one T cell receptor (beta chain) with its context. What it binds is unknown. V lost 3 bases to trimming and J lost 3 bases, with 3 bases between them. The germline CDR1 and CDR2 sequences are DFQATT and SNEGSKA (reference sequence). The CDR3 sequence is 11 residues long. Healthy bone marrow donors made up the cohort. Primers: 60 Vbeta forward and 13 Jbeta reverse. Profiled with immunoSEQ multiplex PCR; TCRdb holds only in-frame clones, not every one. The sample shows some 72,000 clones, and approximately 0.81% sits with its ten largest clones. This sample was taken from a study of cytomegalovirus exposure and HLA in healthy donors. Background on the study: When 300 to 400 donors were genotyped, about 86% of them were found to fall in the Caucasian-associated ancestry cluster.

Broader study findings: A previous analysis found most TCR beta V segments productive roughly 87% or roughly 30% of the time.

The genes are TRBV20-1 and TRBJ2-1, with D uncertain. This TCR was recovered from a boy younger than 18 in good health and CMV-seronegative. Source material: PBMCs. Here the CDR3 DNA reads TGCAGTGCTAGTCTCTACAATGAGCAGTTCTTC. Residues: CSASLYNEQFF.